This T cell receptor (beta chain) was profiled in a study of blood T cell repertoires in COVID-19. Across the whole study: COVID-19 samples collected from the United States, Italy and Spain covered acute and convalescent phases. The analysed material was cDNA or gDNA that came from T cells, B-cell-depleted T cells, or PBMCs.

Per the study methods: Using reference gene primer amplification, nucleated cell counts were estimated. The data were produced by immunoSEQ multiplex PCR, yet TCRdb's version contains in-frame clones alone and is incomplete. The V and J calls and clone size are taken from that table; D and trimming were inferred from the DNA. The sample holds roughly 230,000 clones, about 88% seen once. The junction had 7 bases not matched to a gene; V was cut back by 6 bases and J by 0 bases. The CDR3 covers 17 residues. CDR1 is LNHDA, CDR2 SQIVND, per germline (reference sequence). Exposed enrollees had met someone with a PCR-confirmed or clinician-diagnosed COVID-19 case at some point within the 2 weeks before study entry.

The clonotype comes from a woman aged 50 to 60 who had been exposed to COVID-19. The sequencing sample was made of PBMCs or T cells enriched from blood (not recorded which). V is TRBV19 and J is TRBJ2-7; 14 nucleotides align to TRBD2. The chain's CDR3 is CASSRTSGGPSSYEQYF. CDR3 DNA sequence: TGTGCCAGTAGCAGGACTAGCGGGGGGCCCAGCTCCTACGAGCAGTACTTC.